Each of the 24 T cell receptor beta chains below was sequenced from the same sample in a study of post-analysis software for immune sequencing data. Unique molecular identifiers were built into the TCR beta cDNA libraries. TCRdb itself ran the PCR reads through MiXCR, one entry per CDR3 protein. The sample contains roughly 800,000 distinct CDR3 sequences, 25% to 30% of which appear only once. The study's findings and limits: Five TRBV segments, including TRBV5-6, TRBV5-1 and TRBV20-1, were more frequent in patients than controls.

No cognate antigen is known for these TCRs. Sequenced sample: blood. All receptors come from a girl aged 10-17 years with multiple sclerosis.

The CDR3 loop is CASSMGTSPGSEQYF. In DNA form, the CDR3 reads TGTGCCAGCAGTATGGGAACTAGCCCGGGCAGCGAGCAGTACTTC. V and J are TRBV6-4 and TRBJ2-7, with D tentatively TRBD2 (6 bases). The CDR3 loop spans 15 amino acids. From germline, CDR1 is MRHNA and CDR2 SNTAGT. The V end was cut by 5 bases, the J end by 6 bases, with 20 bases between.

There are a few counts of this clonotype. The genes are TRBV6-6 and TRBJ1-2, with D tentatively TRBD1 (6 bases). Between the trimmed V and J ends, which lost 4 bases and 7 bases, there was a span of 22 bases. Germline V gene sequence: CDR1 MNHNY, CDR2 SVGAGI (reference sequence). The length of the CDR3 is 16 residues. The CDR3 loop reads CASSSTTGFLLAGYTF. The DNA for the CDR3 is TGTGCCAGCAGTTCTACGACAGGCTTTCTTTTAGCTGGCTACACCTTC.

The CDR3, as DNA: TGTGCCACCAGCCCCCCTCGGGGTATTCGGGCAGATACGCAGTATTTT. The encoded protein is CATSPPRGIRADTQYF. V and J are TRBV15 and TRBJ2-3; TRBD2 is a possible D gene (5 bases). The CDR3 covers 16 residues. Trimming left V 5 bases short and J 4 bases short, with 19 bases between. Per the germline V gene, CDR1 is LNHNV and CDR2 is YYDKDF (reference sequence). Filled out from reference TRBV15 and TRBJ2-3, the complete variable domain reads DAMVIQNPRYQVTQFGKPVTLSCSQTLNHNVMYWYQQKSSQAPKLLFHYYDKDFNNEADTPDNFQSRRPNTSFCFLDIRSPGLGDTAMYLCATSPPRGIRADTQYFGPGTRLTVL.

In DNA form, the CDR3 reads TGTGCCAGCAGCTTGAGGCGGGGCTACGAGCAGTACTTC. It yields the protein CASSLRRGYEQYF. The rearrangement uses TRBV7-6 and TRBJ2-7; possible D gene TRBD2, 6 bases. The ends were cut back, 3 bases at V and 3 bases at J, with 9 bases in the middle. Germline CDR1 is SGHVS and CDR2 is FNYEAQ. The CDR3 consists of 13 residues.

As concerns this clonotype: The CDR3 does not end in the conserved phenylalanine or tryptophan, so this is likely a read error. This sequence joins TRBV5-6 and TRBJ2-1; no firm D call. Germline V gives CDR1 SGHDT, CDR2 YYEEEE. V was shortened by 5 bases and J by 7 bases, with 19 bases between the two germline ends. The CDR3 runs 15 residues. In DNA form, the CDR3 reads TGTGCCAGCAGATCTCGTCCCCGTTTTTTGAATGAGCAGTTCGTC. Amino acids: CASRSRPRFLNEQFV.

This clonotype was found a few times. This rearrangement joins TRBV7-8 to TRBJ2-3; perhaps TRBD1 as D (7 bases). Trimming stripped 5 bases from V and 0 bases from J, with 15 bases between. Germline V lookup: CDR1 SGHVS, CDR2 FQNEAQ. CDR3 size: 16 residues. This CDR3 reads CASSQQGRMSTDTQYF. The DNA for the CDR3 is TGTGCCAGCAGCCAACAGGGGAGGATGAGCACAGATACGCAGTATTTT.

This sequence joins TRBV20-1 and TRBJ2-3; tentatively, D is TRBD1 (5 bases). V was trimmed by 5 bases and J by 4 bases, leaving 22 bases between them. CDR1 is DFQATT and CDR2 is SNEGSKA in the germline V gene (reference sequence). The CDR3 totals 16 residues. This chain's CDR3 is CSAGPPAGRWADTQYF. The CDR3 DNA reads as TGCAGTGCTGGTCCCCCCGCAGGGCGTTGGGCAGATACGCAGTATTTT.

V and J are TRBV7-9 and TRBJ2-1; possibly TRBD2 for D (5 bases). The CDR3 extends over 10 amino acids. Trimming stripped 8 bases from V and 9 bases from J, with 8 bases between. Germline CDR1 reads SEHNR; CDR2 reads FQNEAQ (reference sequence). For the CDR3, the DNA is TGTGCCAGCTGGAGCGGTGAGCAGTTCTTC. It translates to CASWSGEQFF.

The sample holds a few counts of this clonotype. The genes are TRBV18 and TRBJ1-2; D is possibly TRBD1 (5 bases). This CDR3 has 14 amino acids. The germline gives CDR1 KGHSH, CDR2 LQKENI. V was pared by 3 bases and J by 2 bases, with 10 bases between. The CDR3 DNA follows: TGTGCCAGCTCACCCGTAGACAGAAACTATGGCTACACCTTC. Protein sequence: CASSPVDRNYGYTF.

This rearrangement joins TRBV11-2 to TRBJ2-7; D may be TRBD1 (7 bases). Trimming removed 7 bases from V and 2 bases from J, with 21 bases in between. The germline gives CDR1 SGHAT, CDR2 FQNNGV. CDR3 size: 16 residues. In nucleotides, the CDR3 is TGTGCCAGCACCCTAACCCGGACAGGAGGGGCCTACGAGCAGTACTTC. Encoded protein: CASTLTRTGGAYEQYF.

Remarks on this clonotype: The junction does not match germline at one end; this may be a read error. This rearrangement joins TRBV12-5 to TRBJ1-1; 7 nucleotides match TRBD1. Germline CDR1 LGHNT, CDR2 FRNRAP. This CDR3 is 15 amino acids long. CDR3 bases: TGTGCTAGGGGTTCGGGAGGGGGCAGAATCACTGAAGCTTTCTTT. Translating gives CARGSGGGRITEAFF.

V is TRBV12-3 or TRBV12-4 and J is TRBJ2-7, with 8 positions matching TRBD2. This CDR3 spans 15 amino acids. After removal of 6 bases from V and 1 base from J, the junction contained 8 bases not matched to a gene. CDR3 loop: CASSPGRGGSYEQYF. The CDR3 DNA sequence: TGTGCCAGCAGCCCCGGACGGGGGGGTTCCTACGAGCAGTACTTC.

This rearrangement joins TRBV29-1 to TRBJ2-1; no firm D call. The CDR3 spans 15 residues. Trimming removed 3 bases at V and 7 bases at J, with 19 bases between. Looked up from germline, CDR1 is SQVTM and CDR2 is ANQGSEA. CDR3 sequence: CSVDGPRRDMNEQFF. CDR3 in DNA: TGCAGCGTTGATGGACCCAGAAGGGATATGAATGAGCAGTTCTTC.

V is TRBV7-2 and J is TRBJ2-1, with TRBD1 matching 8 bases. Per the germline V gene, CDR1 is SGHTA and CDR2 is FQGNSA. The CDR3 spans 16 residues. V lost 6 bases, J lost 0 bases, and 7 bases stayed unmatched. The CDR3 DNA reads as TGTGCCAGCAGAAAAACAGGGGGGAGCTCCTACAATGAGCAGTTCTTC. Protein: CASRKTGGSSYNEQFF. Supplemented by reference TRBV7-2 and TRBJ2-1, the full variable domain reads GAGVSQSPSNKVTEKGKDVELRCDPISGHTALYWYRQSLGQGLEFLIYFQGNSAPDKSGLPSDRFSAERTGGSVSTLTIQRTQQEDSAVYLCASRKTGGSSYNEQFFGPGTRLTVL.

The DNA of the CDR3 is TGCAGCGTACAGGACAGGTCCATCTCCTACGAGCAGTACTTC. Protein product: CSVQDRSISYEQYF. J is TRBJ2-7 and V is TRBV29-1, with 7 bases matching TRBD1. The trim removed 6 bases at V and 0 bases at J, leaving 8 bases unmatched. This CDR3 contains 14 residues. Germline V lookup: CDR1 SQVTM, CDR2 ANQGSEA.

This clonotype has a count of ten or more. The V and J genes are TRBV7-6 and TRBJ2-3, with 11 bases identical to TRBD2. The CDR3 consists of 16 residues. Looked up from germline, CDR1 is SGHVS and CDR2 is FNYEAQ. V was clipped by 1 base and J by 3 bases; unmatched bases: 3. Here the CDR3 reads CASSLGASGGTDTQYF. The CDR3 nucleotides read TGTGCCAGCAGCTTAGGGGCTAGCGGGGGGACAGATACGCAGTATTTT.

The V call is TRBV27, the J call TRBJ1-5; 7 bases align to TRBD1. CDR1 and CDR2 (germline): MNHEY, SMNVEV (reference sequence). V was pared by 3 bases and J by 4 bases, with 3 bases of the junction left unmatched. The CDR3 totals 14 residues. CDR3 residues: CASSFQGVNQPQHF. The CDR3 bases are TGTGCCAGCAGTTTCCAGGGGGTGAATCAGCCCCAGCATTTT.

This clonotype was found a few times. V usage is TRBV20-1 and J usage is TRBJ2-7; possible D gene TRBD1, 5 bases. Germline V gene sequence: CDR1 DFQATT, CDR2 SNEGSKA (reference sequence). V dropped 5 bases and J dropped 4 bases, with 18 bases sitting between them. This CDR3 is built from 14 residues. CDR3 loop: CSALTGQTSYEQYF. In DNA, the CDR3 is TGCAGTGCTTTAACAGGTCAGACTTCGTACGAGCAGTACTTC.

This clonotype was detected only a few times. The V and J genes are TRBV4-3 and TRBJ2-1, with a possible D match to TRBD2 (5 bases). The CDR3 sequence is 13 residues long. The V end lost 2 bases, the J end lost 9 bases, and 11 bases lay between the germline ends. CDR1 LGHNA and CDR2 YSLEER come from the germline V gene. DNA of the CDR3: TGCGCCAGCAGCCAACTAGCTAGTGGTGAGCAGTTCTTC. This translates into CASSQLASGEQFF.

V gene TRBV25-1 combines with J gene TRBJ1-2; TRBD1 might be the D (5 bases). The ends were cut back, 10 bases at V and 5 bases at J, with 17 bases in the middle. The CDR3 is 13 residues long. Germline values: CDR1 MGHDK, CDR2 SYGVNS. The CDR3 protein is CATLGGVRYGYTF. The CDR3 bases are TGTGCCACCCTCGGGGGGGTACGGTATGGCTACACCTTC.

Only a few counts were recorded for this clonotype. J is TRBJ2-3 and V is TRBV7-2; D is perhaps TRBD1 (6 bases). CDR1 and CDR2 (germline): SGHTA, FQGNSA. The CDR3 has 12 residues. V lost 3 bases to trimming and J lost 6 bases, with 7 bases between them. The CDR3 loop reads CASSFTGDTQYF. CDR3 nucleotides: TGTGCCAGCAGCTTTACAGGGGATACGCAGTATTTT.

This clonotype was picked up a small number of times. CDR3 protein: CASSQPGQATDTQYF. CDR3 bases: TGTGCCAGCAGCCAACCGGGACAGGCAACAGATACGCAGTATTTT. V and J are TRBV7-9 and TRBJ2-3, with 8 bases fitting TRBD1. The CDR3 is made up of 15 amino acids. Per germline, CDR1 SEHNR and CDR2 FQNEAQ (reference sequence). V was pared by 5 bases and J by 3 bases, with 7 bases of the junction left unmatched.

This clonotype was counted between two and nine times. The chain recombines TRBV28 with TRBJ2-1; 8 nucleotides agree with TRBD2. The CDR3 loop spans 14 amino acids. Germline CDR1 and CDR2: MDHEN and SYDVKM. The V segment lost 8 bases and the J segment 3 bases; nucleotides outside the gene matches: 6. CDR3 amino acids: CASVVAGNYNEQFF. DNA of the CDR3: TGTGCCAGCGTCGTAGCGGGAAACTACAATGAGCAGTTCTTC.

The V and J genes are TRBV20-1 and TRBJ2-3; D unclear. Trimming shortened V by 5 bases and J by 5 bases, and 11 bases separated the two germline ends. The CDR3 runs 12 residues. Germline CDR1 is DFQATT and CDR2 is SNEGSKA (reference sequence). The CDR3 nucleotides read TGCAGTGCTGGTCGATTAGGAGATACGCAGTATTTT. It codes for CSAGRLGDTQYF.